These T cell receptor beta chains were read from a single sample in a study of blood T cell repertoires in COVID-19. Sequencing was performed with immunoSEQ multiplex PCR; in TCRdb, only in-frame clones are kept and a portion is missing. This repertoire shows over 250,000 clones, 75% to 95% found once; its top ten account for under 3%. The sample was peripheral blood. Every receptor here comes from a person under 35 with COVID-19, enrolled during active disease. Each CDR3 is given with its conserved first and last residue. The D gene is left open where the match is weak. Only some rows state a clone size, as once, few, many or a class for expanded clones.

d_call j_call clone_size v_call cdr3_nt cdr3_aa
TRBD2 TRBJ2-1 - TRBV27 TGTGCCAGCAGTTTATCCCCCCCGACGGGACTAGCGTATGCGAATGAGCAGTTCTTC CASSLSPPTGLAYANEQFF
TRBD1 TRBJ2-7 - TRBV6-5 TGTGCCAGCAAGCAGGGGGCTAACGAGCAGTACTTC CASKQGANEQYF
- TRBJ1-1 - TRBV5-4 TGTGCCAGCAGCATGGACGGGGGAGACACTGAAGCTTTCTTT CASSMDGGDTEAFF
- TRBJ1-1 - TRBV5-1 TGCGCCAGCAGCTTGGGGACTTATACGGGGGTCGCTGAAGCTTTCTTT CASSLGTYTGVAEAFF
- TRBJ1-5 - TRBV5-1 TGCGCCAGCAGCTTTGGACACGGTCTTAGCAATCAGCCCCAGCATTTT CASSFGHGLSNQPQHF
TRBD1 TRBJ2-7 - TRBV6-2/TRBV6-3 TGTGCCAGCAGCGGCCGGACAGGGGTTAAGGTAGCGGCCCCCTACGAGCAGTACTTC CASSGRTGVKVAAPYEQYF
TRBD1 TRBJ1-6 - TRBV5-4 TGTGCCAGCAGCTTTGACAGGGCACTTAATTCACCCCTCCACTTT CASSFDRALNSPLHF
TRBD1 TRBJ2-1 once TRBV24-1 TGTGCCACCAGTGATAAGGGGACAGCACATGAGCAGTTCTTC CATSDKGTAHEQFF
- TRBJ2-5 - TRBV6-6 TGTGCCAGCAGAACTGGAGAGACCCAGTACTTC CASRTGETQYF
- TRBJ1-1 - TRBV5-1 TGCGCCAGCAGGGGGCCCACTGAAGCTTTCTTT CASRGPTEAFF
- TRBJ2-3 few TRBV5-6 TGTGCCAGCAGCTTGTCGGTAGCCGGAGATACGCAGTATTTT CASSLSVAGDTQYF
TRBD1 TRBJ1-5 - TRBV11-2 TGTGCCAGCAGCTCAACAGGACAGGTTAATCAGCCCCAGCATTTT CASSSTGQVNQPQHF
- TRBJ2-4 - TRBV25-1 TGTGCCAGCAGTGAAACTCAGGGTGAGGACATTCAGTACTTC CASSETQGEDIQYF
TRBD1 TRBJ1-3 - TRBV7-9 TGTGCCAGCAGCTTGGCCCGGGTGGGACAGGGAAACACCATATATTTT CASSLARVGQGNTIYF
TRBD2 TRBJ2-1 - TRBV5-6 TGTGCCAGCAGCCAGACCACGTGGGTAGCGGGGGTCAATGAGCAGTTCTTC CASSQTTWVAGVNEQFF
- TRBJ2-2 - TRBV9 TGTGCCAGCAGCTCTAGCGCCGCGAACACCGGGGAGCTGTTTTTT CASSSSAANTGELFF
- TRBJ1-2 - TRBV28 TGTGCCAGCAGCCCTCGGGTGTCCTATGGCTACACCTTC CASSPRVSYGYTF
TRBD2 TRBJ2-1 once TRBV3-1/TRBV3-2 TGTGCCAGCAGTCCCCAAGCGGGAGGGCCATTCGCGCAGTTCTTC CASSPQAGGPFAQFF
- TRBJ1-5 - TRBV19 TGTGCCAGTAGTATAAACAGCCCGTGGCCCCAGCATTTT CASSINSPWPQHF
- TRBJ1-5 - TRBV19 TGTGCCAGTAGTATTGGACAGCAGGGGACAAATCAGCCCCAGCATTTT CASSIGQQGTNQPQHF
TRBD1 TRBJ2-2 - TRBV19 TGTGCCAGTAGTAGGGGGACAGCGAACACCGGGGAGCTGTTTTTT CASSRGTANTGELFF
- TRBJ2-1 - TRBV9 TGTGCCAGCAGCCCCCTCGCGGGGAGCCACAATGAGCAGTTCTTC CASSPLAGSHNEQFF
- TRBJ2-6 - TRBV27 TGTGCCAGCAGTACCCACAGCTCTGGGGCCAACGTCCTGACTTTC CASSTHSSGANVLTF
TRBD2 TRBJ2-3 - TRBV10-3 TGTGCCATCAGTGAGCCAGCGGGAGCCCATACGCAGTATTTT CAISEPAGAHTQYF
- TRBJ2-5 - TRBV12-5 TGTGCTAGTGGTTTGGGGGGAGAGGAAGAGACCCAGTACTTC CASGLGGEEETQYF
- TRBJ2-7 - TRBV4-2 TGTGCCAGCAGCCAAGGCAGCTCCTACGAGCAGTACTTC CASSQGSSYEQYF
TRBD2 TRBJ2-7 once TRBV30 TGTGCCTGGAGTGCTAGCGGGATCTACGAGCAGTACTTC CAWSASGIYEQYF
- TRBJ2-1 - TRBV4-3 TGCGCCAGCAGCCACCGAACAGGGAACTCCTACAATGAGCAGTTCTTC CASSHRTGNSYNEQFF
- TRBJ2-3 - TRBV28 TGTGCCAGCACCGACATTGAAGATACGCAGTATTTT CASTDIEDTQYF
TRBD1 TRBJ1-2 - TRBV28 TGTGCCAGCACCTCGACAGGGCACCTCTATGGCTACACCTTC CASTSTGHLYGYTF
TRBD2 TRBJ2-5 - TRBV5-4 TGTGCCAGCAGCTTGCTGCTAGCGGGAGCAGAGACCCAGTACTTC CASSLLLAGAETQYF
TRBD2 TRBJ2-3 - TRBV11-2 TGTGCCAGCAGCCCGGGTCTAGCGGGACTTAGTACAGATACGCAGTATTTT CASSPGLAGLSTDTQYF
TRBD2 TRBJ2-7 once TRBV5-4 TGTGCCAGCAGCTTGGGAATAGCGGGAGCCTACGAGCAGTACTTC CASSLGIAGAYEQYF
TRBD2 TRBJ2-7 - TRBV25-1 TGTGCCAGCTCCTCGCGGGGGGAGGGCGTGGGGAGCTCCTACGAGCAGTACTTC CASSSRGEGVGSSYEQYF
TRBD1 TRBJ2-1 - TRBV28 TGTGCCAGCAGTTTAACAGGGGCCTACAATGAGCAGTTCTTC CASSLTGAYNEQFF
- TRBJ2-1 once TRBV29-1 TGCAGCGTAGTTAACCCCATGAGCTCCTACAATGAGCAGTTCTTC CSVVNPMSSYNEQFF
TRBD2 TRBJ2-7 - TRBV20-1 TGCAGTGCTAGTACAACGGGACTAGGTTCGTACGAGCAGTACTTC CSASTTGLGSYEQYF
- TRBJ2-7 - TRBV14 TGTGCCAGCAGACAGGTGGCCTCCGGCGAGCAGTACTTC CASRQVASGEQYF
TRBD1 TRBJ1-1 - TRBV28 TGTGCCAGCAGTTTACAGGGGGCGTACACTGAAGCTTTCTTT CASSLQGAYTEAFF
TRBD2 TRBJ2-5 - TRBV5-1 TGCGCCAGCAGCTTGAGGCGGGGGGAAGAGACCCAGTACTTC CASSLRRGEETQYF
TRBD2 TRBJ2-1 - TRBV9 TGTGCCAGCAGCGTAGCGACGGGGGGAAATGAGCAGTTCTTC CASSVATGGNEQFF
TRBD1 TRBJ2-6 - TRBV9 TGTGCCAGCAGCCCCCGGGGACAGGACACCTCTGGGGCCAACGTCCTGACTTTC CASSPRGQDTSGANVLTF
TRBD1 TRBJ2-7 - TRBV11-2 TGTGCCAGCAGCGACAGGGGGCGTCTCGCCTACGAGCAGTACTTC CASSDRGRLAYEQYF
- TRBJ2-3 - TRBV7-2 TGTGCCAGCAGGCCTCACAGGGTCCTTAAAATCACAGATACGCAGTATTTT CASRPHRVLKITDTQYF
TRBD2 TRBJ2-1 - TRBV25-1 TGTGCCAGCAGTTCGCAACCCCGACTAGCGGGAGGGAATGAGCAGTTCTTC CASSSQPRLAGGNEQFF
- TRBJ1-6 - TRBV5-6 TGTGCCAGCAGCTATAGTACAGAGTATTCACCCCTCCACTTT CASSYSTEYSPLHF
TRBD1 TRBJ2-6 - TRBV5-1 TGCGCCAGCAGACTCTCGACAGGGACCTCTGGGGCCAACGTCCTGACTTTC CASRLSTGTSGANVLTF
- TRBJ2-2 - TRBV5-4 TGTGCCAGCAGCTTGAAAGGAGATAGTTCCGGGGAGCTGTTTTTT CASSLKGDSSGELFF
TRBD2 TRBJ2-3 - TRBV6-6 TGTGCCAGCACTTCATTAGCGGGAGGCACAGATACGCAGTATTTT CASTSLAGGTDTQYF
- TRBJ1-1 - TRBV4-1 TGCGCCAGCAGCCACATCAGATTCAATGAAGCTTTCTTT CASSHIRFNEAFF
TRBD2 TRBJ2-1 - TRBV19 TGTGCCAGTTCTAAGGGACTAGCCTACAATGAGCAGTTCTTC CASSKGLAYNEQFF
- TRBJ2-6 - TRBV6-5 TGTGCCAGCAGTTTTACAGTGAGCTCTGGGGCCAACGTCCTGACTTTC CASSFTVSSGANVLTF